A single sample is the source of the 22 T cell receptor beta chains below, sequenced in a study of blood T cell repertoires in COVID-19. Using immunoSEQ multiplex PCR, the repertoire was profiled, and TCRdb retains in-frame clones only, with some absent. The profile covers under 250,000 clones, with roughly 84% appearing a single time and 4.4% taken by the ten largest. Sequenced sample: peripheral blood. These receptors came from a man aged 50 to 60 with active or convalescent COVID-19.

This clone showed up just a few times. V gene TRBV30 combines with J gene TRBJ1-6; a possible D gene is TRBD1 (6 bases). Deletions cut 2 bases from V and 7 bases from J, with 12 bases between. This CDR3 spans 14 amino acids. Germline V gives CDR1 GTSNPN, CDR2 SVGIG (reference sequence). The CDR3 is CAWSRGGANSPLHF. In DNA form, the CDR3 reads TGTGCCTGGAGTCGAGGGGGGGCGAATTCACCCCTCCACTTT.

This rearrangement joins TRBV5-1 to TRBJ1-2, with 9 positions matching TRBD1. This CDR3 has 14 amino acids. CDR1 and CDR2 from the germline V gene are SGHRS and YFSETQ. V trimming: 4 bases; J trimming: 4 bases; junction bases outside the gene matches: 5. Written as DNA, the CDR3 is TGCGCCAGCAGCCCCGGACAGGGGAGCTATGGCTACACCTTC. Its protein product is CASSPGQGSYGYTF.

This rearrangement joins TRBV5-1 to TRBJ2-5; TRBD2 agrees at 9 bases. The CDR3 loop spans 15 amino acids. V shed 4 bases and J 4 bases; nucleotides not matched to a gene: 8. Looked up from germline, CDR1 is SGHRS and CDR2 is YFSETQ. Here the CDR3 DNA reads TGCGCCAGCAGCCTGAGCGGGGGGATCCGAGAGACCCAGTACTTC. It codes for CASSLSGGIRETQYF.

The chain is built from TRBV29-1 and TRBJ1-2; TRBD1 is a possible D gene (5 bases). The CDR3 loop spans 13 amino acids. Looked up from germline, CDR1 is SQVTM and CDR2 is ANQGSEA. The V end lost 2 bases, the J end lost 4 bases, and 11 bases lay between the germline ends. CDR3 sequence: CSVERGEGYGYTF. The DNA for the CDR3 is TGCAGCGTTGAACGAGGGGAGGGCTATGGCTACACCTTC.

Points on this clone: Other DNA sequences from this sample encode an identical CDR3 as well. The V gene is TRBV5-1, the J gene TRBJ2-7; 9 bases fit TRBD1. V lost 0 bases to trimming and J lost 5 bases; unmatched junction nucleotides: 6. The germline V gene has CDR1 SGHRS and CDR2 YFSETQ. The CDR3 extends over 15 amino acids. The CDR3 here is CASSLAGQGADEQYF. The CDR3 bases are TGCGCCAGCAGCTTGGCGGGACAGGGCGCCGACGAGCAGTACTTC.

The genes are TRBV14 and TRBJ1-1; possibly TRBD1 for D (6 bases). The germline V gene encodes CDR1 SGHDN and CDR2 FVKESK. The ends were cut back, 0 bases at V and 5 bases at J, with 16 bases in the middle. This CDR3 region has 16 residues. CDR3 residues: CASSQDRGGPGTEAFF. The CDR3 DNA follows: TGTGCCAGCAGCCAAGATAGGGGGGGGCCGGGGACTGAAGCTTTCTTT.

This chain links TRBV25-1 with TRBJ1-3; D is uncertain. The germline CDR1 and CDR2 sequences are MGHDK and SYGVNS. This CDR3 is 13 amino acids long. V lost 4 bases, J lost 2 bases, and 6 bases lay in between. CDR3 residues: CASSAGAGNTIYF. The CDR3 nucleotides are TGTGCCAGCAGTGCCGGGGCTGGAAACACCATATATTTT.

The chain is built from TRBV7-9 and TRBJ1-1, with 9 nucleotides matching TRBD1. With V trimmed by 6 bases and J by 0 bases, 8 bases remained unmatched. The V gene's germline CDR1 is SEHNR and CDR2 FQNEAQ (reference sequence). The CDR3 length is 16 residues. CDR3 sequence (DNA): TGTGCCAGCAGTTCGAACAGGGGGCTTTTGAACACTGAAGCTTTCTTT. It yields the protein CASSSNRGLLNTEAFF. The entire variable domain, with the rest obtained from reference TRBV7-9 and TRBJ1-1, is as follows: DTGVSQNPRHKITKRGQNVTFRCDPISEHNRLYWYRQTLGQGPEFLTYFQNEAQLEKSRLLSDRFSAERPKGSFSTLEIQRTEQGDSAMYLCASSSNRGLLNTEAFFGQGTRLTVV.

A single count supports this clone. The V and J genes are TRBV18 and TRBJ1-4; 8 nucleotides line up with TRBD1. The CDR3 runs 15 residues. Germline V gene lookup returns CDR1 KGHSH and CDR2 LQKENI. V shed 4 bases, J shed 3 bases, and the junction held 4 bases outside the gene matches. The DNA of the CDR3 is TGTGCCAGCTCACTGCGACAGGGGTCTAATGAAAAACTGTTTTTT. Its translation: CASSLRQGSNEKLFF.

The rearrangement uses TRBV5-1 and TRBJ2-7; weak D call: TRBD1 (5 bases). CDR1 and CDR2 (germline): SGHRS, YFSETQ. The CDR3 runs 14 residues. The V gene lost 0 bases and the J gene lost 3 bases, with 10 bases spanning the gap. The CDR3 nucleotides are TGCGCCAGCAGCTTGGTAGGCAGGGACTACGAGCAGTACTTC. Its protein is CASSLVGRDYEQYF.

The rearrangement links TRBV28 to TRBJ1-2; perhaps TRBD1 as D (6 bases). The CDR3 covers 14 residues. Trimming stripped 7 bases from V and 4 bases from J, with 16 bases between. CDR1 is MDHEN, CDR2 SYDVKM, per germline. For the CDR3, the DNA is TGTGCCAGCACGGGGCAGGGGCCCTCCTATGGCTACACCTTC. Translated, it gives CASTGQGPSYGYTF.

This chain connects TRBV19 to TRBJ1-2; 7 bases map to TRBD1. The CDR3 totals 17 residues. V lost 4 bases to trimming and J lost 4 bases; unmatched junction nucleotides: 15. The germline gives CDR1 LNHDA, CDR2 SQIVND (reference sequence). CDR3 nucleotides: TGTGCCAGTAGTACCGATCGAGGAGACAGGGCCCCCTATGGCTACACCTTC. Residues: CASSTDRGDRAPYGYTF. Variable domain in full (rest from reference TRBV19 and TRBJ1-2): DGGITQSPKYLFRKEGQNVTLSCEQNLNHDAMYWYRQDPGQGLRLIYYSQIVNDFQKGDIAEGYSVSREKKESFPLTVTSAQKNPTAFYLCASSTDRGDRAPYGYTFGSGTRLTVV.

The V and J genes are TRBV4-1 and TRBJ1-3; D remains unclear. Looked up from germline, CDR1 is MGHRA and CDR2 is YSYEKL. V was clipped by 2 bases and J by 3 bases, with 2 bases between them. CDR3 length: 12 amino acids. In nucleotides, the CDR3 is TGCGCCAGCAGCCAACATGGAAACACCATATATTTT. As protein: CASSQHGNTIYF.

The J gene is TRBJ1-1, the V gene TRBV6-2 or TRBV6-3; D unclear. Germline CDR1 is MNHEY and CDR2 is SVGEGT. The CDR3 covers 14 residues. The V end lost 6 bases, the J end lost 1 base, and 12 bases lay between the germline ends. The CDR3 sequence: CASSPTSRNTEAFF. As DNA, the CDR3 is TGTGCCAGCAGCCCCACCTCCAGGAACACTGAAGCTTTCTTT.

This chain joins TRBV5-4 and TRBJ2-1, with 8 positions matching TRBD1. Germline trimming cut 4 bases from V and 7 bases from J; bases unmatched to any gene: 10. Germline assignment: CDR1 SGHNT and CDR2 YYREEE (reference sequence). The CDR3 is made up of 15 amino acids. The CDR3 loop is CASSVGQGGGNEQFF. CDR3 coding DNA: TGTGCCAGCAGCGTAGGACAGGGTGGAGGGAATGAGCAGTTCTTC.

This clone was detected once. The genes are TRBV6-6 and TRBJ2-6, with 7 bases identical to TRBD1. CDR3 length: 16 amino acids. The germline gives CDR1 MNHNY, CDR2 SVGAGI (reference sequence). V gave up 5 bases and J gave up 1 base; unmatched junction bases: 5. CDR3 residues: CASSRQGTSGANVLTF. CDR3 DNA sequence: TGTGCCAGCAGTCGACAGGGTACATCTGGGGCCAACGTCCTGACTTTC.

The chain is built from TRBV4-2 and TRBJ2-7; 7 positions match TRBD2. The CDR3 totals 15 residues. The V gene's germline CDR1 is LGHNA and CDR2 YNFKEQ. Trimming cost V 1 base and J 2 bases; bases outside gene matches: 5. CDR3 in amino acids: CASSQGAGTPYEQYF. Here the CDR3 DNA reads TGTGCCAGCAGCCAAGGAGCGGGGACCCCCTACGAGCAGTACTTC.

The J gene is TRBJ2-5, the V gene TRBV5-4, with 9 bases lining up with TRBD1. The CDR3 spans 16 residues. Looked up from germline, CDR1 is SGHNT and CDR2 is YYREEE (reference sequence). V shed 4 bases and J 4 bases; nucleotides not matched to a gene: 11. CDR3 region: CASSKGPGQGSETQYF. In nucleotides, the CDR3 is TGTGCCAGCAGCAAAGGGCCGGGACAGGGTTCAGAGACCCAGTACTTC.

The chain links TRBV7-2 to TRBJ2-7, with 7 bases that match TRBD2. The CDR3 has 14 amino acids. Germline V lookup: CDR1 SGHTA, CDR2 FQGNSA. The ends lost 2 bases at V and 0 bases at J; junction bases unmatched: 1. CDR3 DNA sequence: TGTGCCAGCAGCTTAACGGGGGGCTCCTACGAGCAGTACTTC. It specifies CASSLTGGSYEQYF.

V is TRBV9 and J is TRBJ2-2; 12 bases agree with TRBD2. The V gene end was trimmed by 0 bases and the J gene end by 4 bases; junction bases not matched to a gene: 13. CDR3 size: 20 residues. Germline V CDR1 and CDR2: SGDLS, YYNGEE. The CDR3 DNA reads as TGTGCCAGCAGCGTAGCGCTAGCGGGGGGGCCTTCCCTAACCACCGGGGAGCTGTTTTTT. Residues: CASSVALAGGPSLTTGELFF.

The CDR3 spells CAWRGDRGPDTQYF. The CDR3 DNA reads as TGTGCCTGGAGAGGAGACAGGGGGCCAGATACGCAGTATTTT. The chain links TRBV30 to TRBJ2-3; 10 nucleotides match TRBD1. Per the germline V gene, CDR1 is GTSNPN and CDR2 is SVGIG (reference sequence). V was pared by 3 bases and J by 4 bases, with 4 bases of the junction left unmatched. The CDR3 extends over 14 amino acids.

The chain combines TRBV3-1 (or the pseudogene TRBV3-2) with TRBJ1-4; 9 bases line up with TRBD1. The ends lost 2 bases at V and 8 bases at J; junction bases unmatched: 6. Germline loops: CDR1 LGHDT, CDR2 YNNKEL (reference sequence). This CDR3 is built from 15 residues. The CDR3 sequence is CASSQTGTGYEKLFF. In nucleotides, the CDR3 is TGTGCCAGCAGCCAAACCGGGACAGGGTACGAAAAACTGTTTTTT.